Sequencing of this TCR beta chain was carried out in a study of blood T cell repertoires in COVID-19 (dated by TCRdb to 2018 to 2020). The study in broad terms: Samples covering the acute and convalescent phases of COVID-19 were provided by collaborators in the United States, Italy and Spain. The material from the prospective study consisted of cDNA or gDNA derived from T cells, B-cell-depleted T cells, or PBMCs. Deeply sampled blood TCRbeta repertoires from subjects exposed to, actively infected with, or recovered from COVID-19 were included in the dataset. A freely available public database, intended as a resource for researchers studying the immune response to SARS-CoV-2, is where the repertoires were released. Samples came from the ongoing ImmuneRACE study (first 160 participants) plus 1,254 subjects from 6 global collaborators. A de-identified subject ID, COVID-19 status, age in years and sex were almost always included in the sample metadata. Where available, HLA class I and class II types were taken from metadata supplied by the sample provider and were not determined by assay-based typing.

The immunoSEQ Assay, a bias-controlled multiplex PCR, was used to amplify TCRbeta CDR3 regions from genomic DNA. The original methods were these. Nucleated cell counts per sample were estimated from amplification of reference gene primers within the assay. To quantify the absolute abundance of each unique TCRbeta CDR3 rearrangement, sequence reads were collapsed and filtered. For each sample, productive Simpson clonality was calculated as the square root of Simpson's diversity index over productive rearrangements. Drawn from immuneACCESS, this table holds only the in-frame rearrangements with V and J called that TCRdb kept. Clones are partly lost; checked studies trace under half to an unresolved V gene and leave the rest unexplained. For V, J and clone size, that table is used; D and trimming come from the DNA. Counted in this sample were 220,000 or so clones; approximately 80% of them appeared once. Of the sample, around 1.8% falls within the top ten clones.

Each collaborating institution followed its own protocols to collect whole blood in K2EDTA tubes. Collaborator samples were shipped for TCRbeta analysis as frozen whole blood, isolated PBMCs, or DNA extracted from either sample type. The paper's findings and limits, for the study overall: Clinical and demographic metadata were provided uncurated, with the amount varying by source and participant.

For this clone: Its binding antigen is unknown. One base away there is no much larger clone; base qualities are not given.

This receptor was taken from a woman of 80 years or more with acute or convalescent COVID-19. The sequenced sample consisted of peripheral blood.

The DNA reads as follows: TGTGCCAGCAGTAGGACACCGACACGGAACACTGAAGCTTTCTTT. This encodes CASSRTPTRNTEAFF. In this chain, TRBV6-5 is recombined with TRBJ1-1; a tentative D match to TRBD1 spans 5 bases. The germline V gene sets CDR1 to MNHEY and CDR2 to SVGAGI. The V end loses 5 bases and the J end loses 1 base, and a stretch of 14 bases separates them. The CDR3 spans 15 residues, from the cysteine through the phenylalanine. Only the CDR3 portion is preserved as DNA: 45 bases, with reading frame beginning at the first base.